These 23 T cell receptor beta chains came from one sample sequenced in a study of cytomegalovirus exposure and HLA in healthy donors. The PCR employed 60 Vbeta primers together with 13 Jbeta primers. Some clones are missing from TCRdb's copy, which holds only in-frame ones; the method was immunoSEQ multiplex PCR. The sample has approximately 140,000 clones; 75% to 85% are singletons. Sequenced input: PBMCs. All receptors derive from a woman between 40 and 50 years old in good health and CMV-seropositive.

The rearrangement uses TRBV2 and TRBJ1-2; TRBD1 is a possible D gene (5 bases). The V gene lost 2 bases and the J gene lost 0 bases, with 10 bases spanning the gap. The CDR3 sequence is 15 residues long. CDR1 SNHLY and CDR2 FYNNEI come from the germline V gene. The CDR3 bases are TGTGCCAGCAGTGAATGGCCAGGGCCTAACTATGGCTACACCTTC. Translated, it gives CASSEWPGPNYGYTF.

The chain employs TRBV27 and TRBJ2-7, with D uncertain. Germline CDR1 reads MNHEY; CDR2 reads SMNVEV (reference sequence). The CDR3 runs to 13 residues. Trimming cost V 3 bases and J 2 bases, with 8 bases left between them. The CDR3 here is CASSLGLPYEQYF. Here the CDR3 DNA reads TGTGCCAGCAGTTTGGGCTTACCCTACGAGCAGTACTTC.

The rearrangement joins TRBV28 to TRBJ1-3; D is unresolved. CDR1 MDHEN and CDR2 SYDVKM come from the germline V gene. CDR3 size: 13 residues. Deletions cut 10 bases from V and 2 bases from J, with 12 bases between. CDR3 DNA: TGTGCCACCACGGTGGAGGCTGGAAACACCATATATTTT. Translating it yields CATTVEAGNTIYF.

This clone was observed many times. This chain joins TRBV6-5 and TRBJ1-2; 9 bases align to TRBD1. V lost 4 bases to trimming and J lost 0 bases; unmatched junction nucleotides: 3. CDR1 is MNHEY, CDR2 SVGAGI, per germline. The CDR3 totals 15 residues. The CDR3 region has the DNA TGTGCCAGCAGTTCAAACAGGGGGCCTAACTATGGCTACACCTTC. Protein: CASSSNRGPNYGYTF.

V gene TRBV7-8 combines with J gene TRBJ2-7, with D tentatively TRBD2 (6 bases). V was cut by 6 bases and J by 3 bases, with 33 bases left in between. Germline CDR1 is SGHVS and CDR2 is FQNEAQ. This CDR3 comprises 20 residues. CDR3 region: CASRSSLGGSTRGLRYEQYF. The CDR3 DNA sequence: TGTGCCAGCAGATCTAGTTTGGGGGGATCTACCCGGGGTTTGCGCTACGAGCAGTACTTC.

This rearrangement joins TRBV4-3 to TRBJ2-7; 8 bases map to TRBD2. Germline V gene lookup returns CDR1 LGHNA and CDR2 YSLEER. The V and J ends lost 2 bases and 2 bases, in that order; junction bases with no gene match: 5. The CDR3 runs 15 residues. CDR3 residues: CASSQRVAGPYEQYF. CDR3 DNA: TGCGCCAGCAGCCAAAGGGTAGCGGGACCCTACGAGCAGTACTTC.

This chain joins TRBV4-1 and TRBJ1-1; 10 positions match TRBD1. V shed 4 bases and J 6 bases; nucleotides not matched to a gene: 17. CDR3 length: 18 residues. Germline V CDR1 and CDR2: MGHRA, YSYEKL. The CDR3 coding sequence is TGCGCCAGCAGCCCAATGACAGGGGGCGGGTTGCGTAGCCCTGAAGCTTTCTTT. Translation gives CASSPMTGGGLRSPEAFF.

CDR3 protein: CASSSGNTEAFF. For the CDR3, the DNA is TGCGCCAGCAGCTCAGGTAACACTGAAGCTTTCTTT. The V gene is TRBV5-1, the J gene TRBJ1-1; no firm D call. V lost 3 bases to trimming and J lost 2 bases, with 5 bases between them. This CDR3 is 12 amino acids long. Germline assignment: CDR1 SGHRS and CDR2 YFSETQ.

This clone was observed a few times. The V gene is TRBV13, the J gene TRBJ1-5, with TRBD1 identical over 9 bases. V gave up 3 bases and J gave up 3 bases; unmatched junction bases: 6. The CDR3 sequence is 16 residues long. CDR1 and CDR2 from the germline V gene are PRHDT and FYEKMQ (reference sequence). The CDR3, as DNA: TGTGCCAGCAGCTTGCGGGGACAGGGCCACAATCAGCCCCAGCATTTT. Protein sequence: CASSLRGQGHNQPQHF.

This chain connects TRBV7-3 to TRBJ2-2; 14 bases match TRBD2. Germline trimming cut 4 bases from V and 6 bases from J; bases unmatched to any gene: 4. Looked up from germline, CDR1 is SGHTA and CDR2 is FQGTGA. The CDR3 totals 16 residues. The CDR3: CASSYGLAGGSGELFF. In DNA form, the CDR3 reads TGTGCCAGCAGCTACGGACTAGCGGGGGGTTCCGGGGAGCTGTTTTTT.

The CDR3 DNA reads as TGTGCCAGCAGTTTATCGGCCAGCGGGGGTTACGCAGATACGCAGTATTTT. Translation: CASSLSASGGYADTQYF. This chain joins TRBV27 and TRBJ2-3, with 8 bases matching TRBD2. V shed 0 bases and J 4 bases; nucleotides not matched to a gene: 9. This CDR3 has 17 amino acids. Per the germline V gene, CDR1 is MNHEY and CDR2 is SMNVEV (reference sequence).

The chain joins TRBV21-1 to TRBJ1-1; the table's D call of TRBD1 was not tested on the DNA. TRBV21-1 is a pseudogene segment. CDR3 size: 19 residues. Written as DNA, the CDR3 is TGTGCCAGCAGCAAAAAAAGGGGTAAAGGACAGGGCGTGACCACTGAAGCTTTCTTT. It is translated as CASSKKRGKGQGVTTEAFF.

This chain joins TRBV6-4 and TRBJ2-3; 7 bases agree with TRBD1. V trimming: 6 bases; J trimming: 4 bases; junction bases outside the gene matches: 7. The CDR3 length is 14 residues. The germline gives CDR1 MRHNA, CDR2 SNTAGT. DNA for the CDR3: TGTGCCAGCAGCCCCGACAGGGTCGCAGATACGCAGTATTTT. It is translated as CASSPDRVADTQYF.

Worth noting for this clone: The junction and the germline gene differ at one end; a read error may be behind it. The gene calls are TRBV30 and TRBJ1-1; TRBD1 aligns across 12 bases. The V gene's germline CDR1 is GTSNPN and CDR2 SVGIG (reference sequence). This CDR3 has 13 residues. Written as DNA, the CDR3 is TGTGCCTGGGCCGGGACAGGGGGCAGCCTCTTCAACTTT. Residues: CAWAGTGGSLFNF. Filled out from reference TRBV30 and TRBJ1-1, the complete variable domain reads SQTIHQWPATLVQPVGSPLSLECTVEGTSNPNLYWYRQAAGRGLQLLFYSVGIGQISSEVPQNLSASRPQDRQFILSSKKLLLSDSGFYLCAWAGTGGSLFNFGQGTRLTVV.

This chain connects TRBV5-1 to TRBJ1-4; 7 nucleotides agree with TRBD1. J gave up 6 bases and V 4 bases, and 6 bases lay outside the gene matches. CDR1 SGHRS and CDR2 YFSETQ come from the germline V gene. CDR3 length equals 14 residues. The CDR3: CASSLQGWDEKLFF. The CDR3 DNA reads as TGCGCCAGCAGCCTACAGGGGTGGGATGAAAAACTGTTTTTT.

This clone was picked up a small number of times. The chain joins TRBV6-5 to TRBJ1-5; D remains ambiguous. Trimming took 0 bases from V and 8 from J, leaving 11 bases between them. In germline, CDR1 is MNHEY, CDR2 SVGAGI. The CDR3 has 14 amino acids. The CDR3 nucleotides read TGTGCCAGCAGTTACTCTTCGATCGGGAAGCCCCAGCATTTT. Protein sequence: CASSYSSIGKPQHF.

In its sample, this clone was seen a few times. In DNA form, the CDR3 reads TGTGCCTGGAGCCTAGACTCGAACACTGAAGCTTTCTTT. Amino acids: CAWSLDSNTEAFF. The V and J genes are TRBV30 and TRBJ1-1; D is undetermined. V was clipped by 3 bases and J by 1 base, with 9 bases between them. Per the germline V gene, CDR1 is GTSNPN and CDR2 is SVGIG (reference sequence). CDR3 length: 13 residues. The complete variable domain, with remaining parts taken from reference TRBV30 and TRBJ1-1, reads SQTIHQWPATLVQPVGSPLSLECTVEGTSNPNLYWYRQAAGRGLQLLFYSVGIGQISSEVPQNLSASRPQDRQFILSSKKLLLSDSGFYLCAWSLDSNTEAFFGQGTRLTVV.

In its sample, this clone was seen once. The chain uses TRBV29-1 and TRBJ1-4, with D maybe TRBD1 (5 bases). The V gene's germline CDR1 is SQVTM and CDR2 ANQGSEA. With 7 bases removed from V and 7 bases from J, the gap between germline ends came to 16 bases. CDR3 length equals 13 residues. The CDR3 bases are TGCAGCGCCATCCGGGGGGTTGGTGAAAAACTGTTTTTT. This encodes CSAIRGVGEKLFF.

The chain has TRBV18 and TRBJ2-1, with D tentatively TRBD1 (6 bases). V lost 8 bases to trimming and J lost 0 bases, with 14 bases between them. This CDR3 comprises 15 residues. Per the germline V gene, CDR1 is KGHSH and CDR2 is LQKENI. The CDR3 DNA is TGTGCCAGCGCGACAGGACCGGGCTCCTACAATGAGCAGTTCTTC. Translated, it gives CASATGPGSYNEQFF.

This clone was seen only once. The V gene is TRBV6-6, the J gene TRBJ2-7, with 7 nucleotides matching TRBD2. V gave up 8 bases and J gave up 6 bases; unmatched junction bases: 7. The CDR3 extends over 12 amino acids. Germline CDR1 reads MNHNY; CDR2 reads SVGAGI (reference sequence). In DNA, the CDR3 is TGTGCCAGCCACAGCGGGAACTTCGAGCAGTACTTC. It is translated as CASHSGNFEQYF.

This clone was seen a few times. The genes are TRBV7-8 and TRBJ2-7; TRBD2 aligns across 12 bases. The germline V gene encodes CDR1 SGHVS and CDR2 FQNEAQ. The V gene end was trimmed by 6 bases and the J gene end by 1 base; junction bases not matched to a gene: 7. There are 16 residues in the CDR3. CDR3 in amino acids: CASSRTSGVPSYEQYF. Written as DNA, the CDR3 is TGTGCCAGCAGTCGGACTAGCGGGGTCCCTTCCTACGAGCAGTACTTC.

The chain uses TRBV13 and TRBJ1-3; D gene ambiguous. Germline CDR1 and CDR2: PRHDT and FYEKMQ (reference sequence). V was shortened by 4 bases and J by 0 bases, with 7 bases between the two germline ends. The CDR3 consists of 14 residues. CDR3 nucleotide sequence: TGTGCCAGCAGCTCCAAGCCCTCTGGAAACACCATATATTTT. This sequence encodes CASSSKPSGNTIYF.

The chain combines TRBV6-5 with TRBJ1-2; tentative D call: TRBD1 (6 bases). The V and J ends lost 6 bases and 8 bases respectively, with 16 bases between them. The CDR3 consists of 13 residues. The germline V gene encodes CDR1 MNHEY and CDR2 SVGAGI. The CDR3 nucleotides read TGTGCCAGCAGGATACAGGGCTCCCTAGGCTACACCTTC. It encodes CASRIQGSLGYTF.